This TCR beta chain was sequenced in a study of shared clonotypes between healthy human individuals. The unsorted samples had around 100 million PBMCs used for genomic DNA. This CDR3 has 15 residues. The germline V gene has CDR1 MDHEN and CDR2 SYDVKM. V lost 4 bases, J lost 6 bases, and 10 bases stayed unmatched. Some clones are missing from TCRdb's copy, which holds only in-frame ones; the method was immunoSEQ multiplex PCR. The sample lists about 460,000 clones, 70% to 80% occurring once. The V and J genes are TRBV28 and TRBJ1-1, with 8 bases identical to TRBD1. This receptor was obtained from a middle-aged woman in good health. Some clones in this sample may be carry-over from other donors' samples. Source material: PBMCs. CDR3 nucleotides: TGTGCCAGCAGTTGGGCGGACAGGGCAATCCCTGAAGCTTTCTTT. Protein sequence: CASSWADRAIPEAFF.